These 27 T cell receptor beta chains were all obtained from the same sample, sequenced in a study of blood T cell repertoires in COVID-19. Libraries were prepared by immunoSEQ multiplex PCR; TCRdb keeps only in-frame clonotypes and omits some of them. Of tens of thousands of clones listed, 87% are singletons. The sequenced sample consisted of peripheral blood. The source of these receptors is a man between 50 and 59 years old with active COVID-19.

CDR3 loop: CATSGGPFGGEQYF. The CDR3 bases are TGTGCCACCAGCGGAGGCCCCTTTGGAGGCGAGCAGTACTTC. V is TRBV15 and J is TRBJ2-7, with D possibly matching TRBD2 (5 bases). Germline V gene sequence: CDR1 LNHNV, CDR2 YYDKDF (reference sequence). This CDR3 is 14 amino acids long. V was shortened by 5 bases and J by 6 bases, with 17 bases between the two germline ends. Full variable domain (rest looked up from reference TRBV15 and TRBJ2-7): DAMVIQNPRYQVTQFGKPVTLSCSQTLNHNVMYWYQQKSSQAPKLLFHYYDKDFNNEADTPDNFQSRRPNTSFCFLDIRSPGLGDTAMYLCATSGGPFGGEQYFGPGTRLTVT.

The chain couples TRBV6-6 to TRBJ1-2; 10 bases agree with TRBD1. V trimming: 6 bases; J trimming: 3 bases; junction bases outside the gene matches: 4. Germline assignment: CDR1 MNHNY and CDR2 SVGAGI (reference sequence). The CDR3 has 14 residues. CDR3 nucleotide sequence: TGTGCCAGCAGAAAGGACAGGGGGGACTATGGCTACACCTTC. Translation gives CASRKDRGDYGYTF.

The J gene is TRBJ1-2, the V gene TRBV7-9; 8 nucleotides match TRBD1. J gave up 4 bases and V 5 bases, and 18 bases lay outside the gene matches. Germline lookup yields CDR1 SEHNR and CDR2 FQNEAQ (reference sequence). The CDR3 covers 18 residues. The CDR3 DNA reads TGTGCCAGCAGCCCCCAGGACAGGGTATTAAAGGTGGGCTATGGCTACACCTTC. Translated, it gives CASSPQDRVLKVGYGYTF.

This clone was seen once. The rearrangement joins TRBV7-2 to TRBJ2-3, with D unclear. CDR1 is SGHTA, CDR2 FQGNSA, per germline. The CDR3 is 11 residues long. Trimming took off 6 bases at V and 6 bases at J, with 7 bases between the two ends. CDR3 amino acids: CASSFGDTQYF. The CDR3 nucleotides are TGTGCCAGCAGTTTCGGTGATACGCAGTATTTT.

V is TRBV20-1 and J is TRBJ2-6; D might be TRBD2 (5 bases). CDR3 length: 14 residues. CDR1 and CDR2 from the germline V gene are DFQATT and SNEGSKA (reference sequence). The germline V and J ends were trimmed by 3 bases and 0 bases, with 6 bases remaining between them. The CDR3 nucleotides are TGCAGTGCTAGTCGGGACTCTGGGGCCAACGTCCTGACTTTC. Its translation is CSASRDSGANVLTF.

The chain is built from TRBV5-5 and TRBJ2-3; TRBD1 aligns across 10 bases. The CDR3 contains 15 residues. Trimming removed 2 bases from V and 5 bases from J; junction bases left unmatched: 5. CDR1 is SGHKS and CDR2 is YYEKEE in the germline V gene (reference sequence). CDR3: CASSFDRGRRDTQYF. Written as DNA, the CDR3 is TGTGCCAGCAGCTTCGACAGGGGGCGCAGAGATACGCAGTATTTT. The variable domain in full, completed from reference TRBV5-5 and TRBJ2-3, reads DAGVTQSPTHLIKTRGQQVTLRCSPISGHKSVSWYQQVLGQGPQFIFQYYEKEERGRGNFPDRFSARQFPNYSSELNVNALLLGDSALYLCASSFDRGRRDTQYFGPGTRLTVL.

The chain carries TRBV3-1 (or the pseudogene TRBV3-2) and TRBJ2-7; D possibly corresponds to TRBD1 (5 bases). The CDR3 consists of 15 residues. Germline assignment: CDR1 LGHDT and CDR2 YNNKEL (reference sequence). V was trimmed by 2 bases and J by 0 bases, leaving 11 bases between them. The CDR3 DNA sequence: TGTGCCAGCAGCCAAACCCGACAGAGCTCCTACGAGCAGTACTTC. Its protein is CASSQTRQSSYEQYF.

This rearrangement joins TRBV5-1 to TRBJ1-1, with D hard to call. Germline V lookup: CDR1 SGHRS, CDR2 YFSETQ. This CDR3 contains 13 residues. V shed 4 bases and J shed 1 base, with 8 bases lying between them. The CDR3 reads CASSTTANTEAFF. CDR3 coding DNA: TGCGCCAGCAGCACCACAGCGAACACTGAAGCTTTCTTT.

The chain has TRBV11-2 and TRBJ2-5, with TRBD2 as a possible D gene (6 bases). V was trimmed by 4 bases and J by 4 bases, leaving 16 bases between them. This CDR3 has 15 amino acids. Germline CDR1 reads SGHAT; CDR2 reads FQNNGV. The CDR3 reads CASSSLALVRETQYF. The CDR3 DNA sequence: TGTGCCAGCAGCTCCCTAGCGTTAGTCAGAGAGACCCAGTACTTC.

V usage is TRBV28 and J usage is TRBJ2-7; 9 bases agree with TRBD1. CDR1 is MDHEN and CDR2 is SYDVKM in the germline V gene. The CDR3 extends over 14 amino acids. V trimming: 3 bases; J trimming: 5 bases; junction bases outside the gene matches: 5. Here the CDR3 DNA reads TGTGCCAGCAGTTTGACAGGGGGTCTGAACGAGCAGTACTTC. This sequence encodes CASSLTGGLNEQYF. Together with reference TRBV28 and TRBJ2-7, the CDR3 gives the full variable domain: DVKVTQSSRYLVKRTGEKVFLECVQDMDHENMFWYRQDPGLGLRLIYFSYDVKMKEKGDIPEGYSVSREKKERFSLILESASTNQTSMYLCASSLTGGLNEQYFGPGTRLTVT.

The chain carries TRBV7-2 and TRBJ2-1; 7 bases align to TRBD2. This CDR3 spans 14 amino acids. Per germline, CDR1 SGHTA and CDR2 FQGNSA. V trimming: 5 bases; J trimming: 4 bases; junction bases outside the gene matches: 5. For the CDR3, the DNA is TGTGCCAGCAGCCTCCCCGGGGGGTACAATGAGCAGTTCTTC. It codes for CASSLPGGYNEQFF. Full variable domain (remainder filled in from reference TRBV7-2 and TRBJ2-1): GAGVSQSPSNKVTEKGKDVELRCDPISGHTALYWYRQSLGQGLEFLIYFQGNSAPDKSGLPSDRFSAERTGGSVSTLTIQRTQQEDSAVYLCASSLPGGYNEQFFGPGTRLTVL.

V usage is TRBV5-4 and J usage is TRBJ1-1; D is uncertain. This CDR3 contains 15 residues. CDR1 is SGHNT, CDR2 YYREEE, per germline (reference sequence). V was shortened by 0 bases and J by 1 base, with 10 bases between the two germline ends. CDR3 nucleotides: TGTGCCAGCAGCTTGGGCGGGAATTCGAACACTGAAGCTTTCTTT. The encoded protein is CASSLGGNSNTEAFF. Looking up the rest from reference TRBV5-4 and TRBJ1-1 gives the full variable domain: ETGVTQSPTHLIKTRGQQVTLRCSSQSGHNTVSWYQQALGQGPQFIFQYYREEENGRGNFPPRFSGLQFPNYSSELNVNALELDDSALYLCASSLGGNSNTEAFFGQGTRLTVV.

The chain joins TRBV18 to TRBJ2-5, with D uncertain. There are 13 residues in the CDR3. Trimming removed 0 bases from V and 2 bases from J, with 4 bases in between. Germline assignment: CDR1 KGHSH and CDR2 LQKENI. This CDR3 is CASSPPSQETQYF. The CDR3 nucleotides are TGTGCCAGCTCACCACCGAGTCAAGAGACCCAGTACTTC.

The chain links TRBV19 to TRBJ1-4; D is unresolved. This CDR3 contains 15 residues. In germline, CDR1 is LNHDA, CDR2 SQIVND (reference sequence). V was shortened by 5 bases and J by 3 bases, with 13 bases between the two germline ends. The CDR3, as DNA: TGTGCCAGTAGTGGACCGGGGAGGTCTAATGAAAAACTGTTTTTT. Translated: CASSGPGRSNEKLFF.

The CDR3 DNA follows: TGTGCCAGCAGTTCAACCGACAGGGGGTATGGCTACACCTTC. Encoded protein: CASSSTDRGYGYTF. V gene TRBV28 combines with J gene TRBJ1-2; 9 nucleotides match TRBD1. V shed 4 bases and J 5 bases; nucleotides not matched to a gene: 5. The CDR3 extends over 14 amino acids. The germline gives CDR1 MDHEN, CDR2 SYDVKM.

This chain joins TRBV6-5 and TRBJ1-1; D possibly corresponds to TRBD1 (6 bases). V lost 2 bases to trimming and J lost 10 bases, with 11 bases between them. From germline, CDR1 is MNHEY and CDR2 SVGAGI. The CDR3 totals 12 residues. CDR3 amino acids: CASSYLDSPAFF. The CDR3 DNA reads TGTGCCAGCAGTTACCTGGACAGCCCAGCTTTCTTT.

The genes are TRBV11-2 and TRBJ1-1, with 8 bases aligning to TRBD1. J gave up 5 bases and V 8 bases, and 10 bases lay outside the gene matches. CDR1 SGHAT and CDR2 FQNNGV come from the germline V gene. The CDR3 is 14 residues long. CDR3 sequence (DNA): TGTGCCAGCGGACGGACAGGGCTGGGAACTGAAGCTTTCTTT. It encodes CASGRTGLGTEAFF.

This chain connects TRBV5-1 to TRBJ1-2; D is possibly TRBD1 (5 bases). V lost 0 bases, J lost 6 bases, and 12 bases lay in between. The CDR3 contains 14 residues. CDR1 and CDR2 (germline): SGHRS, YFSETQ. The CDR3 protein is CASSLGTRAHGYTF. The CDR3 DNA reads as TGCGCCAGCAGCTTGGGGACAAGGGCGCATGGCTACACCTTC.

The rearrangement joins TRBV9 to TRBJ2-3; D gene ambiguous. The CDR3 spans 14 residues. Germline-derived CDR1 and CDR2 are SGDLS and YYNGEE. Trimming removed 2 bases at V and 6 bases at J, with 13 bases between. Written as DNA, the CDR3 is TGTGCCAGCAGCGTCGGTGGCCAGGTCGATACGCAGTATTTT. As protein: CASSVGGQVDTQYF.

The chain recombines TRBV30 with TRBJ1-1; D not certain. The CDR3 spans 14 residues. Germline loops: CDR1 GTSNPN, CDR2 SVGIG (reference sequence). V shed 6 bases and J shed 0 bases, with 14 bases lying between them. The CDR3 coding sequence is TGTGCCTGTGGACGGGTGTTCATGAACACTGAAGCTTTCTTT. Translated: CACGRVFMNTEAFF.

This sequence joins TRBV28 and TRBJ2-7; 11 positions agree with TRBD1. The V segment lost 4 bases and the J segment 3 bases; nucleotides outside the gene matches: 5. CDR1 and CDR2 from the germline V gene are MDHEN and SYDVKM. This CDR3 spans 15 amino acids. CDR3 bases: TGTGCCAGCAGTTCCCACGGGACAGGGGGCTACGAGCAGTACTTC. Translated, it gives CASSSHGTGGYEQYF.

V gene TRBV28 combines with J gene TRBJ2-7, with D perhaps TRBD1 (6 bases). Trimming removed 5 bases from V and 2 bases from J, with 13 bases in between. The germline CDR1 and CDR2 sequences are MDHEN and SYDVKM. The CDR3 has 14 residues. This CDR3 reads CASSRQVLPYEQYF. The CDR3 DNA is TGTGCCAGCAGTCGACAGGTCCTCCCCTACGAGCAGTACTTC.

The V call is TRBV9, the J call TRBJ2-2; D is unresolved. CDR3 length: 12 residues. Deletions cut 5 bases from V and 3 bases from J, with 5 bases between. CDR1 SGDLS and CDR2 YYNGEE come from the germline V gene. Here the CDR3 DNA reads TGTGCCAGCAGTCCTGACACCGGGGAGCTGTTTTTT. As protein: CASSPDTGELFF.

The sample holds a few counts of this clone. The rearrangement links TRBV6-6 to TRBJ1-2; D may be TRBD1 (6 bases). From germline, CDR1 is MNHNY and CDR2 SVGAGI (reference sequence). The CDR3 has 12 amino acids. V dropped 11 bases and J dropped 4 bases, with 14 bases sitting between them. In nucleotides, the CDR3 is TGTGCCGCAGGGGAGCCACTCTATGGCTACACCTTC. It encodes CAAGEPLYGYTF.

This rearrangement joins TRBV7-9 to TRBJ2-5; 9 nucleotides agree with TRBD2. V was pared by 5 bases and J by 10 bases, with 14 bases of the junction left unmatched. Germline V lookup: CDR1 SEHNR, CDR2 FQNEAQ (reference sequence). This CDR3 region has 15 residues. The CDR3 DNA reads as TGTGCCAGCAGCCCCAGCGACCTAGCGGGAATACACCAGTACTTC. This encodes CASSPSDLAGIHQYF.

The chain is built from TRBV5-8 and TRBJ1-6, with 7 bases matching TRBD1. V shed 1 base and J 5 bases; nucleotides not matched to a gene: 3. The germline V gene encodes CDR1 SGHTS and CDR2 YDEGEE. The CDR3 spans 15 residues. DNA for the CDR3: TGTGCCAGCAGCTTGACAGGGGTAAATAATTCACCCCTCCACTTT. It specifies CASSLTGVNNSPLHF.

The rearrangement joins TRBV5-1 to TRBJ2-1, with D perhaps matching TRBD2 (6 bases). Germline CDR1 is SGHRS and CDR2 is YFSETQ. The CDR3 extends over 18 amino acids. Trimming shortened V by 0 bases and J by 0 bases, and 16 bases separated the two germline ends. The CDR3 reads CASSLANFRGSSYNEQFF. The DNA for the CDR3 is TGCGCCAGCAGCTTGGCCAATTTTCGGGGGTCCTCCTACAATGAGCAGTTCTTC.